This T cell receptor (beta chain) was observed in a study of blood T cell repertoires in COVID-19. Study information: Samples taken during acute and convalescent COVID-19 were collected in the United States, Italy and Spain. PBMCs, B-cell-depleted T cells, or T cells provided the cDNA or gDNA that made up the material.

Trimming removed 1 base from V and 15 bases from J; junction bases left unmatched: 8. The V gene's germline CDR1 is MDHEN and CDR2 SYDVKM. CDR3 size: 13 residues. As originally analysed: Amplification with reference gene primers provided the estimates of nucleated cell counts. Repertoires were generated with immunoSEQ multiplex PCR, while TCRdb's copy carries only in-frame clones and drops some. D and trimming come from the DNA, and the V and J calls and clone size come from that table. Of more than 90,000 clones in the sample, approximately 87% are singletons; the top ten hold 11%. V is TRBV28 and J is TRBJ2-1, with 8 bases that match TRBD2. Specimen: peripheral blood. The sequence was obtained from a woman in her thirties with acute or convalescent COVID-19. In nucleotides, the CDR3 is TGTGCCAGCAGTTTATCGGGAAGGACTAGCCTGTTCTTC. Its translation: CASSLSGRTSLFF.